This is a list of T cell receptor beta chains from one sample in a study of identical twins. TCRdb passed the 5' RACE reads through MiXCR, listing each CDR3 protein once. Of 450,000 or so distinct CDR3 sequences in the sample, approximately 15% were seen once. The same data also contributed to another study, on yellow fever vaccine responses in identical twins.

The material sequenced was CD4+ T cells sorted from blood. The origin of the receptors is a woman younger than 35 in good health. CDR3s leave out the opening cysteine and the closing phenylalanine or tryptophan. Some rows have no size entry. The others give once, few or many, or a class for an expanded clone.

size: many; J: TRBJ2-7; length: 12; V: TRBV5-1; CDR3: ASSSTGQGYEQY
size: -; J: TRBJ2-2; length: 17; V: TRBV25-1; CDR3: ASSEFLGGQGASTGELF
size: few; J: TRBJ2-5; length: 14; V: TRBV2; CDR3: ASSGPPPGYQETQY
size: -; J: TRBJ2-3; length: 14; V: TRBV12-3/TRBV12-4; CDR3: ASSFGGTGETDTQY
size: -; J: TRBJ2-3; length: 12; V: TRBV12-3/TRBV12-4; CDR3: ASRPDRSTDTQY
size: -; J: TRBJ2-7; length: 12; V: TRBV7-9; CDR3: ASRGSGGFYEQY
size: few; J: TRBJ2-1; length: 12; V: TRBV4-3; CDR3: ASSPQAGSGEQF
size: few; J: TRBJ2-7; length: 13; V: TRBV21-1; CDR3: ASSNVYRLTYEQY
size: many; J: TRBJ1-5; length: 14; V: TRBV20-1; CDR3: SAEDRLTGGHQPQH
size: few; J: TRBJ2-7; length: 13; V: TRBV7-2; CDR3: ASSLGGTSISEQY
size: -; J: TRBJ2-7; length: 11; V: TRBV19; CDR3: ASSIETGSEQY
size: -; J: TRBJ2-5; length: 12; V: TRBV28; CDR3: ASCRTGGQETQY
size: -; J: TRBJ2-2; length: 16; V: TRBV11-1; CDR3: ASSLYRGGTANTGELF
size: -; J: TRBJ2-3; length: 13; V: TRBV6-5; CDR3: ASSYSSGTTDTQY
size: -; J: TRBJ1-2; length: 13; V: TRBV28; CDR3: ASSAQGRRENGYT
size: many; J: TRBJ2-7; length: 13; V: TRBV5-1; CDR3: ASSLTSGSSYEQY
size: -; J: TRBJ2-6; length: 13; V: TRBV5-1; CDR3: ASSPAPSGANVLT
size: -; J: TRBJ1-6; length: 13; V: TRBV9; CDR3: ASSVEGGAGSPLH
size: few; J: TRBJ2-5; length: 11; V: TRBV5-4; CDR3: ASGQKARETQY
size: few; J: TRBJ2-1; length: 13; V: TRBV5-5; CDR3: ASSPRGASYNEQF
size: -; J: TRBJ2-2; length: 15; V: TRBV7-2; CDR3: ASSPRPGTINTGELF
size: -; J: TRBJ2-3; length: 15; V: TRBV28; CDR3: ASRGGGAILSTDTQY
size: -; J: TRBJ1-5; length: 13; V: TRBV4-1; CDR3: ASSQDGGFGQPQH
size: few; J: TRBJ2-2; length: 13; V: TRBV5-1; CDR3: ASSGTSGGTGELF
size: few; J: TRBJ2-3; length: 10; V: TRBV6-2/TRBV6-3; CDR3: ASSDHTDTQY
size: -; J: TRBJ1-5; length: 9; V: TRBV2; CDR3: ASGEGQPQH
size: many; J: TRBJ2-5; length: 16; V: TRBV11-1; CDR3: ASSWRRAFEDPQETQY
size: -; J: TRBJ2-7; length: 11; V: TRBV28; CDR3: ASSLGGGWEQY
size: -; J: TRBJ2-2; length: 11; V: TRBV6-2/TRBV6-3; CDR3: ASSPSLSGELF
size: few; J: TRBJ2-2; length: 14; V: TRBV20-1; CDR3: SAIADAQTATGELF
size: -; J: TRBJ2-1; length: 14; V: TRBV11-1; CDR3: ASSLGGAGEYNEQF